The 16 T cell receptor beta chains given below trace back to one sample, sequenced in a study of shared clonotypes between healthy human individuals. Assay: immunoSEQ multiplex PCR; the TCRdb copy retains only in-frame clones and omits some. Altogether more than 2,000,000 clones are present, approximately 95% being singletons, with the ten largest covering about 0.39%. Sequenced input: naive CD4+ T cells from PBMCs. Subset here: CD45RA+ positively selected. These receptors came from a man between 18 and 35 years old in good health. Some clones in this sample may be carry-over from other donors' samples.

This clone was found once. This sample also contains other DNA sequences that code for the same CDR3. The V and J genes are TRBV20-1 and TRBJ1-4, with TRBD1 as a possible D gene (5 bases). This CDR3 has 11 residues. Germline assignment: CDR1 DFQATT and CDR2 SNEGSKA (reference sequence). Between the trimmed V and J ends, which lost 3 bases and 8 bases, there was a span of 7 bases. The DNA of the CDR3 is TGCAGTGCTAGTTGGGGGGAAAAACTGTTTTTT. Its translation: CSASWGEKLFF.

The chain has TRBV7-2 and TRBJ2-7; tentative D call: TRBD2 (6 bases). CDR1 and CDR2 from the germline V gene are SGHTA and FQGNSA. The V and J ends lost 5 bases and 3 bases respectively, with 17 bases between them. This CDR3 comprises 15 residues. The CDR3 here is CASSVRLGVGYEQYF. DNA of the CDR3: TGTGCCAGCAGCGTTCGACTAGGGGTCGGCTACGAGCAGTACTTC.

Concerning this clone: This specimen includes other DNA sequences encoding the same CDR3. This chain connects TRBV9 to TRBJ2-7; D is uncertain. Trimming took 2 bases from V and 0 from J, leaving 6 bases between them. This CDR3 has 13 residues. Per the germline V gene, CDR1 is SGDLS and CDR2 is YYNGEE. The CDR3 coding sequence is TGTGCCAGCAGCGTTATACCCTCCTACGAGCAGTACTTC. Translating it yields CASSVIPSYEQYF.

The V call is TRBV6-1, the J call TRBJ2-2; 14 bases match TRBD2. CDR3 length: 17 residues. V lost 4 bases, J lost 4 bases, and 5 bases stayed unmatched. Germline values: CDR1 MNHNS, CDR2 SASEGT. The CDR3 nucleotides read TGTGCCAGCAGTGGACTAGCGGGAGGGCCGAGCACCGGGGAGCTGTTTTTT. Protein product: CASSGLAGGPSTGELFF.

J is TRBJ2-3 and V is TRBV10-1; 7 bases match TRBD2. CDR1 is WNHNN, CDR2 SYGVQD, per germline (reference sequence). This CDR3 region has 13 residues. Germline trimming cut 1 base from V and 8 bases from J; bases unmatched to any gene: 3. The CDR3 here is CASSELGEGTQYF. The CDR3, as DNA: TGCGCCAGCAGTGAGTTAGGGGAGGGTACGCAGTATTTT.

Notes on this clone: Other DNA sequences of this sample code for an identical CDR3. This chain uses TRBV14 with TRBJ1-1; D perhaps matches TRBD1 (5 bases). This CDR3 is 13 amino acids long. The germline V and J ends were trimmed by 3 bases and 6 bases, with 11 bases remaining between them. Germline CDR1 and CDR2: SGHDN and FVKESK. CDR3 loop: CASSQGWGAEAFF. The CDR3 DNA is TGTGCCAGCAGCCAGGGATGGGGGGCTGAAGCTTTCTTT.

V is TRBV6-5 and J is TRBJ2-7; 7 bases are shared with TRBD2. The CDR3 has 15 residues. V lost 2 bases to trimming and J lost 0 bases; unmatched junction nucleotides: 4. The germline V gene has CDR1 MNHEY and CDR2 SVGAGI. The CDR3 reads CASSYLGRSSYEQYF. The CDR3 bases are TGTGCCAGCAGTTACCTCGGGAGGAGCTCCTACGAGCAGTACTTC.

The chain links TRBV6-5 to TRBJ1-2, with D unclear. Germline V CDR1 and CDR2: MNHEY, SVGAGI. With 0 bases removed from V and 4 bases from J, the gap between germline ends came to 9 bases. The CDR3 runs to 14 residues. The CDR3 spells CASSYSPASYGYTF. In DNA form, the CDR3 reads TGTGCCAGCAGTTACTCCCCAGCCAGCTATGGCTACACCTTC.

The chain recombines TRBV21-1 with TRBJ2-1; TRBD1 reflects the table's D call only, with no check against the DNA. TRBV21-1 is listed as a pseudogene. There are 17 residues in the CDR3. DNA for the CDR3: TGTGCCAGCAGCAAAGGGGTGCAGGGCAGGACCTACAATGAGCAGTTCTTC. Its protein product is CASSKGVQGRTYNEQFF.

The chain employs TRBV30 and TRBJ2-2; D not resolved. CDR1 is GTSNPN, CDR2 SVGIG, per germline (reference sequence). The germline V and J ends were trimmed by 0 bases and 6 bases, with 5 bases remaining between them. The CDR3 has 12 residues. CDR3 region: CAWSVPPGELFF. For the CDR3, the DNA is TGTGCCTGGAGTGTGCCCCCCGGGGAGCTGTTTTTT.

This chain links TRBV27 with TRBJ1-4, with a tentative D call TRBD1 (6 bases). In germline, CDR1 is MNHEY, CDR2 SMNVEV (reference sequence). Trimming removed 8 bases at V and 0 bases at J, with 10 bases between. The CDR3 covers 14 residues. The CDR3 coding sequence is TGTGCCAGCTCGAACAGGGCAACTAATGAAAAACTGTTTTTT. Its protein product is CASSNRATNEKLFF.

CDR3 DNA sequence: TGTGCCAGCAGTAACCACCCCAGGGTGGGAACTGAAGCTTTCTTT. Its protein product is CASSNHPRVGTEAFF. The chain joins TRBV28 to TRBJ1-1; a possible D gene is TRBD1 (5 bases). Per the germline V gene, CDR1 is MDHEN and CDR2 is SYDVKM. This CDR3 has 15 residues. Trimming took 5 bases from V and 5 from J, leaving 18 bases between them.

The CDR3 sequence is CASSPSRDRDGHTEAFF. The CDR3 DNA follows: TGTGCCAGTAGTCCGTCCCGGGACAGGGACGGTCACACTGAAGCTTTCTTT. This chain uses TRBV19 with TRBJ1-1; 9 bases agree with TRBD1. This CDR3 has 17 amino acids. V shed 5 bases, J shed 3 bases, and the junction held 13 bases outside the gene matches. Germline V CDR1 and CDR2: LNHDA, SQIVND (reference sequence).

The chain employs TRBV11-3 and TRBJ2-2; a weak D match, TRBD1 (6 bases). Germline CDR1 is SGHNT and CDR2 is YENEEA. Trimming stripped 5 bases from V and 8 bases from J, with 9 bases between. The CDR3 sequence is 12 residues long. CDR3 nucleotide sequence: TGTGCCAGCAGCGCAGGGGTAGGGGAGCTGTTTTTT. Protein product: CASSAGVGELFF.

The chain's CDR3 is CASGRDYGEQFF. CDR3 nucleotides: TGTGCCAGCGGACGGGACTACGGTGAGCAGTTCTTC. The chain recombines TRBV2 with TRBJ2-1; 7 bases map to TRBD2. V lost 8 bases to trimming and J lost 9 bases; unmatched junction nucleotides: 7. The CDR3 runs 12 residues. Germline V lookup: CDR1 SNHLY, CDR2 FYNNEI.

The J gene is TRBJ1-1, the V gene TRBV28, with D tentatively TRBD1 (6 bases). The CDR3 consists of 13 residues. The V gene's germline CDR1 is MDHEN and CDR2 SYDVKM. The V and J ends lost 11 bases and 0 bases respectively, with 13 bases between them. The CDR3 DNA reads TGTGCCTGTCACAGGGTAATGAACACTGAAGCTTTCTTT. Translated: CACHRVMNTEAFF.